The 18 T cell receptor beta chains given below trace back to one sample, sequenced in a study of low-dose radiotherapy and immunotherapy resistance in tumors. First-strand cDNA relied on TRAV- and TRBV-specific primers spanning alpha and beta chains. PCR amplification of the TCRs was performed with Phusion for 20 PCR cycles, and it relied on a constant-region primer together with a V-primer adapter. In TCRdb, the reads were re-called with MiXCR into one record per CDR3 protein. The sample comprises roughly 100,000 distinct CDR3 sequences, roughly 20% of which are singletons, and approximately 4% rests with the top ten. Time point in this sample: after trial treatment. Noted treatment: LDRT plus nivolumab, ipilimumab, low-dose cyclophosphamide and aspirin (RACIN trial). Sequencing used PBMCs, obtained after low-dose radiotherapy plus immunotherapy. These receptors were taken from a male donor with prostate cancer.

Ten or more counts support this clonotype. CDR3 region: CASSEYTTGELFF. DNA of the CDR3: TGTGCCAGCAGTGAATATACCACCGGGGAGCTGTTTTTT. This rearrangement joins TRBV2 to TRBJ2-2; D unresolved. Germline CDR1 SNHLY, CDR2 FYNNEI. The CDR3 spans 13 residues. Trimming stripped 2 bases from V and 4 bases from J, with 5 bases between.

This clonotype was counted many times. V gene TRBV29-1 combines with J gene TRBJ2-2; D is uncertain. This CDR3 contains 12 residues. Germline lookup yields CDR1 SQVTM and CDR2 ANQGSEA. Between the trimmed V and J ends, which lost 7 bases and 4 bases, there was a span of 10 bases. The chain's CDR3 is CSAHVSTGELFF. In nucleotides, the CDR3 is TGCAGCGCCCACGTTAGCACCGGGGAGCTGTTTTTT.

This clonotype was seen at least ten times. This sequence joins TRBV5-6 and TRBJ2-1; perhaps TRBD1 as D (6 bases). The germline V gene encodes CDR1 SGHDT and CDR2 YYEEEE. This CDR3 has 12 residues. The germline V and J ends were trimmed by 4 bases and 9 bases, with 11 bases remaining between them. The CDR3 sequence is CASSPPTGEQFF. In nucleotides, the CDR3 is TGTGCCAGCAGCCCGCCGACAGGTGAGCAGTTCTTC.

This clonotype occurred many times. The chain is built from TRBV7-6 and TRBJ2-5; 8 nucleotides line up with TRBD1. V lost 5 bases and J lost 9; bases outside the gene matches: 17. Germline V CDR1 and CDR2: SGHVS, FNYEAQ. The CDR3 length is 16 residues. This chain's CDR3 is CASSPGQGVVREPQYF. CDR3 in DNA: TGTGCCAGCAGCCCCGGACAGGGCGTCGTCCGGGAGCCCCAGTACTTC.

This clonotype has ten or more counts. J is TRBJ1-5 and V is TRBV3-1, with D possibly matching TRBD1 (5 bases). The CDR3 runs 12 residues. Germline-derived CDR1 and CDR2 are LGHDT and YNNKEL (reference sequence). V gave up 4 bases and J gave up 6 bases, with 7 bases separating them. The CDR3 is CASSLGAQPQHF. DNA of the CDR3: TGTGCCAGCAGCCTCGGGGCTCAGCCCCAGCATTTT.

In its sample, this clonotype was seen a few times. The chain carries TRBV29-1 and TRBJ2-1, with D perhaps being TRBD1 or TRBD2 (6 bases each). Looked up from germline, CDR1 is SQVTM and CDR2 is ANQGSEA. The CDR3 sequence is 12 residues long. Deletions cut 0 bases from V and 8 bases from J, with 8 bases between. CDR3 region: CSVEEEGDEQFF. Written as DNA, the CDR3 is TGCAGCGTTGAAGAGGAGGGGGATGAGCAGTTCTTC.

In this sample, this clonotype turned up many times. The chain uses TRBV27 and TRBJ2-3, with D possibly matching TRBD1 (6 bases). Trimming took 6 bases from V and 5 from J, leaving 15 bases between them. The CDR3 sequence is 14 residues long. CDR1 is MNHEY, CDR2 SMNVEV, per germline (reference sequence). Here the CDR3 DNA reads TGTGCCAGCAGGGGTAGGGGGTCTGGAGATACGCAGTATTTT. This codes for CASRGRGSGDTQYF.

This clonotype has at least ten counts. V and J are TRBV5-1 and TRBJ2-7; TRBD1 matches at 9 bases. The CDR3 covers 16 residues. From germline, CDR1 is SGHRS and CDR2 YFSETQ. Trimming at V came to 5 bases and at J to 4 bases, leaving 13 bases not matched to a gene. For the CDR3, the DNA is TGCGCCAGCAGACACGGACTCCGGGACAGGGAATACGAGCAGTACTTC. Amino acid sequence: CASRHGLRDREYEQYF.

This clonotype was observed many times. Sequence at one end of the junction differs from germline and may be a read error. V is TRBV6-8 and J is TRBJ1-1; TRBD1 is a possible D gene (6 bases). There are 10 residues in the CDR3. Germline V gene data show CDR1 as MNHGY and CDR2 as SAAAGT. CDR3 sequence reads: CACRGTEAFF. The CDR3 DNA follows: TGTGCCTGCAGGGGCACTGAAGCTTTCTTT.

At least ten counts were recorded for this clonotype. For the CDR3, the DNA is TGCAGTGCCGCTGTTGAGTTTCCGGGGAAAGAGACCCAGTACTTC. It yields the protein CSAAVEFPGKETQYF. The rearrangement links TRBV20-1 to TRBJ2-5; a weak D match, TRBD2 (5 bases). V was clipped by 6 bases and J by 3 bases, with 20 bases between them. The germline V gene has CDR1 DFQATT and CDR2 SNEGSKA (reference sequence). The CDR3 covers 15 residues.

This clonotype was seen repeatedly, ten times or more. The CDR3 here is CASSSRGGVYNEQFF. CDR3 coding DNA: TGTGCCAGCAGCTCGCGGGGGGGCGTCTACAATGAGCAGTTCTTC. The chain recombines TRBV7-9 with TRBJ2-1; TRBD2 matches at 9 bases. Germline-derived CDR1 and CDR2 are SEHNR and FQNEAQ (reference sequence). With V trimmed by 4 bases and J by 3 bases, 4 bases remained unmatched. The CDR3 runs to 15 residues.

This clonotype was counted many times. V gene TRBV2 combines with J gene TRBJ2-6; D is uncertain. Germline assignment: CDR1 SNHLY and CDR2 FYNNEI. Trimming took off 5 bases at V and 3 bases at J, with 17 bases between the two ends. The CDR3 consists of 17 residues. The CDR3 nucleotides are TGTGCCAGCAGTCCCCGACCCGCCCATGGTGGGGCCAACGTCCTGACTTTC. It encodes CASSPRPAHGGANVLTF.

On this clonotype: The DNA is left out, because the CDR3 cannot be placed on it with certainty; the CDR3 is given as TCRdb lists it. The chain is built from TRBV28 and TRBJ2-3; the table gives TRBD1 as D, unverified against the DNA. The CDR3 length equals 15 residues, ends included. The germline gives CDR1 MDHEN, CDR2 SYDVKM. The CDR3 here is CASSTSTGLTDTQYF.

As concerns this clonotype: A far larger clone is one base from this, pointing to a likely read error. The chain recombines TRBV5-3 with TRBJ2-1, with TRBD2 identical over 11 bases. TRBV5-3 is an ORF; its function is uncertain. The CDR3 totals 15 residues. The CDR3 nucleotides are TGTGCCAGCAGCTCCGCGGGACTAGCGGACAATGAGCAGTTCTTC. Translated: CASSSAGLADNEQFF.

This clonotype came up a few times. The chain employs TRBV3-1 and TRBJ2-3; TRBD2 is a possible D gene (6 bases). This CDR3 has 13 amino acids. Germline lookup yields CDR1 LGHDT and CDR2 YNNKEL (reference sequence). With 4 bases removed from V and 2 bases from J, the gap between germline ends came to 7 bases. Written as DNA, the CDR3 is TGTGCCAGCAGCCGGAGGGACACAGATACGCAGTATTTT. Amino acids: CASSRRDTDTQYF.

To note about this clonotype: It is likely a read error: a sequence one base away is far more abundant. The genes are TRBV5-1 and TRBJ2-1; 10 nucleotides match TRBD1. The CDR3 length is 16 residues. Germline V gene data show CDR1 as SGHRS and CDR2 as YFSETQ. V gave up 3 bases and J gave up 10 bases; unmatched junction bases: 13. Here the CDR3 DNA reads TGCGCCAGCAGCTACCTTCCCGGGACAGGGGAATACGAGCAGTTCTTC. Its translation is CASSYLPGTGEYEQFF.

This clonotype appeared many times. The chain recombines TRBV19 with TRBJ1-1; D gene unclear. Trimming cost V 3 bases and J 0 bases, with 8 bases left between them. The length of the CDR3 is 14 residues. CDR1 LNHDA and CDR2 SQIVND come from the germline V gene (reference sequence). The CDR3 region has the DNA TGTGCCAGTAGTATGGCAGTCATGAACACTGAAGCTTTCTTT. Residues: CASSMAVMNTEAFF.

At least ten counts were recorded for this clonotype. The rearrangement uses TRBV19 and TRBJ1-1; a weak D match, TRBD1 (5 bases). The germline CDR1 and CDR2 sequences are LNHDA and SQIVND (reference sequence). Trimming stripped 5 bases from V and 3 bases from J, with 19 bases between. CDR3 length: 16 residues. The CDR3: CASSFGPYRGDTEAFF. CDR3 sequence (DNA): TGTGCCAGTAGTTTCGGGCCCTATAGAGGGGACACTGAAGCTTTCTTT.